This record looks at one T cell receptor (beta chain) sequence and its context. The record originates from a study of cytomegalovirus exposure and HLA in healthy donors. The PCR contained 60 Vbeta and 13 Jbeta primers. The data were produced by immunoSEQ multiplex PCR, yet TCRdb's version contains in-frame clones alone and is incomplete. This sample has about 180,000 clones, with 79% found just once. This CDR3 has 14 amino acids. Germline V lookup: CDR1 SGHTA, CDR2 FQGTGA. Deletions cut 1 base from V and 4 bases from J, with 11 bases between. This clonotype originated in a woman aged 40 to 55 in good health and CMV-seronegative. V and J are TRBV7-3 and TRBJ2-7; weak D call: TRBD2 (5 bases). The sample consisted of PBMCs. CDR3 residues: CASSLNGVGYEQYF. The CDR3 DNA follows: TGTGCCAGCAGCTTAAACGGGGTGGGGTACGAGCAGTACTTC.